This TCR beta chain was recovered during a study of vaccination effects on CD4 cells after COVID-19. Study-level results: Few convalescent patients were studied, and early post-infection samples were lacking.

Note on this clone: Its antigen remains unidentified.

Following a roughly 11-day culture, CD4+ T cells were purified. The person had PCR-confirmed SARS-CoV-2 infection between March and December 2020. Researchers swapped half the medium for IL-2 medium on both days 3 and 7. Using immunoSEQ multiplex PCR, the repertoire was profiled, and TCRdb retains in-frame clones only, with some absent. The sample holds roughly 64,000 clones, about two thirds seen once. This CDR3 has 15 amino acids. Trimming shortened V by 2 bases and J by 5 bases, and 12 bases separated the two germline ends. Germline V gives CDR1 LGHNA, CDR2 YSLEER. Material: CD4+ T cells from PBMCs cultured without peptide, obtained before COVID-19 vaccination. The sequence derives from a human donor who had a prior SARS-CoV-2 infection. V is TRBV4-3 and J is TRBJ1-4; D remains ambiguous. The DNA of the CDR3 is TGCGCCAGCAGCCAAAAATTTAGAATAAATGAAAAACTGTTTTTT. Its translation: CASSQKFRINEKLFF.